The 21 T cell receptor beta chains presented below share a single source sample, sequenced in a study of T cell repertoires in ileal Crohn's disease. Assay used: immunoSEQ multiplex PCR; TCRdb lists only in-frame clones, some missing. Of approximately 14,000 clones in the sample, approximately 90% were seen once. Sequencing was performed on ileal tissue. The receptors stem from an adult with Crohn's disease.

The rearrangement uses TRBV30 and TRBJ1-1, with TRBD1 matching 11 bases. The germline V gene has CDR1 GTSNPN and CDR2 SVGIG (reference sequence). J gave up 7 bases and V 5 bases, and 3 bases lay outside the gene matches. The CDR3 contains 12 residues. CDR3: CAWGGQGGEAFF. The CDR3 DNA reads TGTGCCTGGGGGGGACAGGGGGGTGAAGCTTTCTTT.

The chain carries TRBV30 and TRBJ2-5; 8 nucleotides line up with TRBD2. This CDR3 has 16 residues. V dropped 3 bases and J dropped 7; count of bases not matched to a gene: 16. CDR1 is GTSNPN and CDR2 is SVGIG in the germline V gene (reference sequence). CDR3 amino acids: CAWSLGTSGTAGTQYF. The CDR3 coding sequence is TGTGCCTGGAGCTTAGGAACTAGCGGAACCGCCGGGACCCAGTACTTC.

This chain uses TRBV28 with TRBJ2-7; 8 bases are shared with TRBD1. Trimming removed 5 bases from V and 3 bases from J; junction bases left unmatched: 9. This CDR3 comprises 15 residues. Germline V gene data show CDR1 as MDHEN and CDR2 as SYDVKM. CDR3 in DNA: TGTGCCAGCAGTACCTCCGGACAGGGTGGCTACGAGCAGTACTTC. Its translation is CASSTSGQGGYEQYF.

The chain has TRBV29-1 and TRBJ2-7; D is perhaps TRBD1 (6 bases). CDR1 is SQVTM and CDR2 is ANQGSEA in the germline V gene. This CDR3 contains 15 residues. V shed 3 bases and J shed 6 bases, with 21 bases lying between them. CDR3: CSVERSAGVGSEQYF. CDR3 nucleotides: TGCAGCGTTGAGAGATCCGCAGGGGTGGGGAGCGAGCAGTACTTC.

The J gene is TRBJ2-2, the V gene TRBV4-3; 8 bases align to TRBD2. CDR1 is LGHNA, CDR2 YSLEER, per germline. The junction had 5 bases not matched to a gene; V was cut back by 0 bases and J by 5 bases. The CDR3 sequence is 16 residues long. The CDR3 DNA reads TGCGCCAGCAGCCAAGATCCAGCGGGAGTTACCGGGGAGCTGTTTTTT. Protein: CASSQDPAGVTGELFF.

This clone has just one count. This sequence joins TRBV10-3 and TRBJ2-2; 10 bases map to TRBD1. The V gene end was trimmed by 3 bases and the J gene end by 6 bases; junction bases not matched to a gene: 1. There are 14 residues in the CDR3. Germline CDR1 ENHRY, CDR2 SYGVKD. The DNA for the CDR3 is TGTGCCATCAGTGACGGGACAGGGGCCGGGGAGCTGTTTTTT. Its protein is CAISDGTGAGELFF.

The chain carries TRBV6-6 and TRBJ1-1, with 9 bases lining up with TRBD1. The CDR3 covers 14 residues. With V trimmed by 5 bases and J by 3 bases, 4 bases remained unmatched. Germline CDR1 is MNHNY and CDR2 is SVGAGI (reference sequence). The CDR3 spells CASSGRQGDTEAFF. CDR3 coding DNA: TGTGCCAGCAGTGGGAGACAGGGGGACACTGAAGCTTTCTTT.

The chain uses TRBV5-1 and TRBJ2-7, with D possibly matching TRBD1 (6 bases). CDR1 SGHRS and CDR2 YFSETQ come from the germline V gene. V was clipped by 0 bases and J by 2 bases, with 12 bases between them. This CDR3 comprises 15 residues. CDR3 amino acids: CASSLGTGPPYEQYF. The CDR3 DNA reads TGCGCCAGCAGCTTGGGTACAGGGCCCCCCTACGAGCAGTACTTC.

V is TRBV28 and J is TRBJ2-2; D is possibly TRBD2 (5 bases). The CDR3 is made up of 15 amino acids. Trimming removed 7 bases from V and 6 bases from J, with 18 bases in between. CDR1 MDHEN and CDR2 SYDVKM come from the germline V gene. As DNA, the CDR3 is TGTGCCAGCACCCTGGCGGGCAAGACGCCCGGGGAGCTGTTTTTT. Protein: CASTLAGKTPGELFF.

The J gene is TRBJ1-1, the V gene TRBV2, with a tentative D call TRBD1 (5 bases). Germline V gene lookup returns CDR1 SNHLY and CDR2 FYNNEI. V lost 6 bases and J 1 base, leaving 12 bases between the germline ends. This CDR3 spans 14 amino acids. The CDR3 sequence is CASRPDSQNTEAFF. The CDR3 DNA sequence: TGTGCCAGCAGGCCCGACAGTCAGAACACTGAAGCTTTCTTT.

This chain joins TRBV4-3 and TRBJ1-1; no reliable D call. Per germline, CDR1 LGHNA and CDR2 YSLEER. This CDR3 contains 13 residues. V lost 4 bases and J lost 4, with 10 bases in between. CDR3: CASSRGGGTEAFF. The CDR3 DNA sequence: TGCGCCAGCAGCCGAGGAGGAGGCACTGAAGCTTTCTTT.

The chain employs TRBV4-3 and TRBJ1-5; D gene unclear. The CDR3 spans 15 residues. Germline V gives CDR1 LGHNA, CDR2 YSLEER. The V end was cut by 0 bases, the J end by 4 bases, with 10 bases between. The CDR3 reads CASSQDKLENQPQHF. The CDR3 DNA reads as TGCGCCAGCAGCCAAGATAAGTTAGAGAATCAGCCCCAGCATTTT.

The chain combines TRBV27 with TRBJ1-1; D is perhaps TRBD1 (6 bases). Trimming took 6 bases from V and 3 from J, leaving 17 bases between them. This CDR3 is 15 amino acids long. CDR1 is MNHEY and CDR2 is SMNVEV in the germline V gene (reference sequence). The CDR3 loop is CASRLAGGLDTEAFF. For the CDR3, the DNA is TGTGCCAGCAGACTGGCGGGGGGGCTGGACACTGAAGCTTTCTTT.

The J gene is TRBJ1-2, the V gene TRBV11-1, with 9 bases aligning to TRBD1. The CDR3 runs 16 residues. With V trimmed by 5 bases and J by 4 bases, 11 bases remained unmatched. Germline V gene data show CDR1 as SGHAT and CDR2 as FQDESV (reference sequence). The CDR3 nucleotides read TGTGCCAGCAGCCGAGGACAGGGGTCGGGTCTCTATGGCTACACCTTC. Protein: CASSRGQGSGLYGYTF.

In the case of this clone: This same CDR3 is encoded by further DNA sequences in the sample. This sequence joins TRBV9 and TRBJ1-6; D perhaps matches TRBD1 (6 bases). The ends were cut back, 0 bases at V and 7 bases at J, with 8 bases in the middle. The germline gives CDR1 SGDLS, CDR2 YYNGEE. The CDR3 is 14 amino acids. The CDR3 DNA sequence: TGTGCCAGCAGCGTAGGGGACACGAATTCACCCCTCCACTTT. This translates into CASSVGDTNSPLHF.

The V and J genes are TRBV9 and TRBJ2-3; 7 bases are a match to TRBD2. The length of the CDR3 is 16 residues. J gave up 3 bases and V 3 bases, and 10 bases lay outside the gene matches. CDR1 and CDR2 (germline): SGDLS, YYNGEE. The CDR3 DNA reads TGTGCCAGCAGCGCCGGTGCTAGCGGTAAGACAGATACGCAGTATTTT. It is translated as CASSAGASGKTDTQYF.

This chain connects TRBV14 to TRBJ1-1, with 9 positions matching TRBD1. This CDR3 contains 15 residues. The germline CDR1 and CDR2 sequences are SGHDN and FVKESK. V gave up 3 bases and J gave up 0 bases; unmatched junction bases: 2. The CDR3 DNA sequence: TGTGCCAGCAGCCAGAGACAGGGGGTGAACACTGAAGCTTTCTTT. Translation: CASSQRQGVNTEAFF.

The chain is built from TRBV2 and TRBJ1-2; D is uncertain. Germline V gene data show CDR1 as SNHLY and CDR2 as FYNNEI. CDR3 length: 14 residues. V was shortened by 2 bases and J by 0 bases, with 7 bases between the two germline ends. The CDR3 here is CASSETRTNYGYTF. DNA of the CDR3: TGTGCCAGCAGTGAAACAAGAACTAACTATGGCTACACCTTC.

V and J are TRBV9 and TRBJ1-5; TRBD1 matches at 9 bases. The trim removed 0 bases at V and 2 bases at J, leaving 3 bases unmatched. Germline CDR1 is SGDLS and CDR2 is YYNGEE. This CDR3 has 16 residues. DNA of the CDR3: TGTGCCAGCAGCGTAGACGGGACAGGGCGCAATCAGCCCCAGCATTTT. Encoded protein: CASSVDGTGRNQPQHF.

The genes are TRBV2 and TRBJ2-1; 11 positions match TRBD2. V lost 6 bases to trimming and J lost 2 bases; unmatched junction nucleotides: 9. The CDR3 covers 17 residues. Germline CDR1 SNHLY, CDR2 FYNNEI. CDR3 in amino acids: CASRGTSGPAAYNEQFF. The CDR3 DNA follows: TGTGCCAGCAGGGGGACTAGCGGTCCCGCCGCCTACAATGAGCAGTTCTTC.

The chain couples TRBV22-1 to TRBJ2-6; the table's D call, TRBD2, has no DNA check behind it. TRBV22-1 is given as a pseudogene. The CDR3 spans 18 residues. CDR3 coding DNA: TGTCCTGGGAGTTGCACGGGAAGCGAACAAAGTCGGGCCAACGTCCTGACTTTC. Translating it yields CPGSCTGSEQSRANVLTF.